These 27 T cell receptor beta chains were sequenced from one sample in a study of blood T cell repertoires in COVID-19. The method was immunoSEQ multiplex PCR; TCRdb's version includes in-frame clones alone and lacks a portion of them. The data show 210,000 or so clones, about 88% seen once. Sequencing input: peripheral blood. The receptors originated from a woman aged 60-75 years with acute or convalescent COVID-19.

This clone was detected only once. The rearrangement uses TRBV10-3 and TRBJ2-7, with TRBD2 identical over 7 bases. Germline V CDR1 and CDR2: ENHRY, SYGVKD. V was pared by 3 bases and J by 0 bases, with 5 bases of the junction left unmatched. CDR3 size: 15 residues. In DNA, the CDR3 is TGTGCCATCAGTGATTCGGGCGGGAGCTCCTACGAGCAGTACTTC. It specifies CAISDSGGSSYEQYF.

This CDR3 reads CASSGRVTNYGYTF. CDR3 in DNA: TGTGCCAGCAGCGGCAGGGTTACCAACTATGGCTACACCTTC. The rearrangement links TRBV7-8 to TRBJ1-2; TRBD1 is a possible D gene (5 bases). CDR1 is SGHVS and CDR2 is FQNEAQ in the germline V gene. This CDR3 spans 14 amino acids. Trimming left V 5 bases short and J 2 bases short, with 12 bases between. Using reference TRBV7-8 and TRBJ1-2 for the parts outside the CDR3, the full variable domain is GAGVSQSPRYKVAKRGQDVALRCDPISGHVSLFWYQQALGQGPEFLTYFQNEAQLDKSGLPSDRFFAERPEGSVSTLKIQRTQQEDSAVYLCASSGRVTNYGYTFGSGTRLTVV.

V usage is TRBV11-2 and J usage is TRBJ2-1; 7 positions agree with TRBD1. V gave up 4 bases and J gave up 1 base; unmatched junction bases: 7. The CDR3 has 16 amino acids. CDR1 is SGHAT, CDR2 FQNNGV, per germline. This CDR3 reads CASSSRGPGSYNEQFF. Written as DNA, the CDR3 is TGTGCCAGCAGCTCTAGGGGGCCCGGGTCCTACAATGAGCAGTTCTTC.

The chain links TRBV10-1 to TRBJ2-1; 10 nucleotides line up with TRBD2. This CDR3 has 14 residues. CDR1 is WNHNN, CDR2 SYGVQD, per germline (reference sequence). The ends lost 2 bases at V and 10 bases at J; junction bases unmatched: 5. The CDR3 region is CASSESGGANEQFF. The CDR3 nucleotides read TGCGCCAGCAGTGAGAGCGGGGGGGCCAACGAGCAGTTCTTC.

The chain uses TRBV7-3 and TRBJ2-3; 7 nucleotides agree with TRBD2. J lost 3 bases, V lost 0 bases, and 6 bases had no gene match. This CDR3 has 16 amino acids. Germline CDR1 is SGHTA and CDR2 is FQGTGA. CDR3: CASSLTGGRGTDTQYF. The DNA for the CDR3 is TGTGCCAGCAGCTTAACAGGAGGGAGGGGTACAGATACGCAGTATTTT.

V gene TRBV12-5 combines with J gene TRBJ1-1; 8 nucleotides match TRBD1. After removal of 4 bases from V and 4 bases from J, the junction contained 17 bases not matched to a gene. The CDR3 loop spans 18 amino acids. Germline V gene sequence: CDR1 LGHNT, CDR2 FRNRAP. The CDR3 DNA sequence: TGTGCTAGTGGTTCGGCTAGAGTAGACAGGGGTTTGGGCACTGAAGCTTTCTTT. Translated, it gives CASGSARVDRGLGTEAFF.

The CDR3 region has the DNA TGCAGCGTTGTTGGGGCAGGGGGCTTGTTACAGCAGTACTTC. Its translation: CSVVGAGGLLQQYF. The chain joins TRBV29-1 to TRBJ2-7; TRBD1 matches at 8 bases. The V gene's germline CDR1 is SQVTM and CDR2 ANQGSEA. Trimming removed 4 bases from V and 8 bases from J; junction bases left unmatched: 13. The CDR3 is 14 residues long.

For this clone: Other DNA sequences in this sample translate to the same CDR3. V is TRBV6-6 and J is TRBJ2-1; D unclear. The ends were cut back, 0 bases at V and 8 bases at J, with 8 bases in the middle. Germline V gene data show CDR1 as MNHNY and CDR2 as SVGAGI (reference sequence). The CDR3 has 13 amino acids. The DNA of the CDR3 is TGTGCCAGCAGTTACTCTCCCCCAGATGAGCAGTTCTTC. Its protein product is CASSYSPPDEQFF.

The chain uses TRBV19 and TRBJ2-1; 11 bases fit TRBD1. This CDR3 spans 14 amino acids. With 6 bases clipped from V and 7 bases from J, the junction kept 5 bases outside the gene matches. The germline V gene encodes CDR1 LNHDA and CDR2 SQIVND (reference sequence). CDR3 region: CASSAGTGGNEQFF. CDR3 sequence (DNA): TGTGCCAGTAGCGCCGGGACAGGGGGTAATGAGCAGTTCTTC.

The rearrangement joins TRBV5-8 to TRBJ2-3, with D possibly matching TRBD1 (6 bases). With 4 bases removed from V and 4 bases from J, the gap between germline ends came to 19 bases. Germline V gene sequence: CDR1 SGHTS, CDR2 YDEGEE. This CDR3 has 16 residues. CDR3 sequence (DNA): TGTGCCAGCAGCCCATACAGGGCGCCTGCCCCAGATACGCAGTATTTT. As protein: CASSPYRAPAPDTQYF.

The chain recombines TRBV18 with TRBJ2-1; TRBD2 aligns across 7 bases. The CDR3 consists of 13 residues. Germline V gene data show CDR1 as KGHSH and CDR2 as LQKENI. V gave up 4 bases and J gave up 15 bases; unmatched junction bases: 12. The CDR3 is CASSHTSGITGFF. The CDR3 region has the DNA TGTGCCAGCTCACACACAAGCGGGATCACAGGGTTCTTC.

The chain joins TRBV19 to TRBJ2-1, with D possibly matching TRBD1 (6 bases). Germline CDR1 reads LNHDA; CDR2 reads SQIVND (reference sequence). The CDR3 contains 15 residues. The ends were cut back, 2 bases at V and 7 bases at J, with 15 bases in the middle. The CDR3 loop is CASSINYRVQNEQFF. The CDR3 nucleotides are TGTGCCAGTAGTATAAACTACAGGGTTCAAAATGAGCAGTTCTTC.

This clone has a handful of counts. The chain has TRBV4-2 and TRBJ2-1; TRBD1 aligns across 12 bases. The length of the CDR3 is 14 residues. The germline V gene has CDR1 LGHNA and CDR2 YNFKEQ. V lost 7 bases and J lost 8; bases outside the gene matches: 6. This CDR3 reads CASTRDRGRDEQFF. The CDR3 DNA reads TGTGCCAGCACCCGGGACAGGGGGCGGGATGAGCAGTTCTTC.

This CDR3 reads CASSVHGYSYEQYF. Here the CDR3 DNA reads TGTGCCAGCAGCGTACACGGGTACTCCTACGAGCAGTACTTC. The V and J genes are TRBV9 and TRBJ2-7; no clear D. Trimming left V 1 base short and J 0 bases short, with 8 bases between. Germline V gives CDR1 SGDLS, CDR2 YYNGEE. CDR3 length: 14 amino acids.

DNA of the CDR3: TGTGCCAGCAGTGAAGGTGGGACAGGGGGCAGAGGCTACACCTTC. Translating it yields CASSEGGTGGRGYTF. The chain employs TRBV6-1 and TRBJ1-2, with 12 nucleotides matching TRBD1. The CDR3 covers 15 residues. Looked up from germline, CDR1 is MNHNS and CDR2 is SASEGT. Germline trimming cut 1 base from V and 8 bases from J; bases unmatched to any gene: 5.

This clone was observed a few times. The CDR3 protein is CSVVSGPKVAFF. CDR3 nucleotide sequence: TGCAGCGTTGTATCTGGGCCGAAGGTGGCTTTCTTT. The chain couples TRBV29-1 to TRBJ1-1; D not resolved. There are 12 residues in the CDR3. V was pared by 4 bases and J by 11 bases, with 17 bases between. The germline CDR1 and CDR2 sequences are SQVTM and ANQGSEA.

The chain recombines TRBV18 with TRBJ2-7; 8 bases agree with TRBD2. Unmatched junction bases numbered 5, after V lost 4 bases and J lost 6 bases. Germline CDR1 and CDR2: KGHSH and LQKENI. The CDR3 is 13 amino acids. The CDR3 nucleotides are TGTGCCAGCTCACAGCGGGAGTCGGGCGAGCAGTACTTC. Translation gives CASSQRESGEQYF.

V and J are TRBV12-3 or TRBV12-4 and TRBJ1-1; perhaps TRBD1 as D (5 bases). V was shortened by 6 bases and J by 8 bases, with 16 bases between the two germline ends. CDR3 length equals 13 residues. CDR3 in DNA: TGTGCCAGCAGCCCCCGGGGGGAGACAGAAGCTTTCTTT. Protein product: CASSPRGETEAFF.

The chain recombines TRBV6-4 with TRBJ1-2, with no clear D. Trimming took 2 bases from V and 4 from J, leaving 8 bases between them. CDR3 length equals 13 residues. CDR1 MRHNA and CDR2 SNTAGT come from the germline V gene. Written as DNA, the CDR3 is TGTGCCAGCAGTGACAGCAGCGCCTATGGCTACACCTTC. Amino acids: CASSDSSAYGYTF.

The chain carries TRBV30 and TRBJ1-2, with a possible D match to TRBD1 (6 bases). CDR1 and CDR2 from the germline V gene are GTSNPN and SVGIG (reference sequence). The CDR3 spans 15 residues. V was shortened by 3 bases and J by 3 bases, with 17 bases between the two germline ends. As DNA, the CDR3 is TGTGCCTGGAGCCCCCGGACAGAAGGTTACTATGGCTACACCTTC. Translation: CAWSPRTEGYYGYTF. The full variable domain, rest sourced from reference TRBV30 and TRBJ1-2, is SQTIHQWPATLVQPVGSPLSLECTVEGTSNPNLYWYRQAAGRGLQLLFYSVGIGQISSEVPQNLSASRPQDRQFILSSKKLLLSDSGFYLCAWSPRTEGYYGYTFGSGTRLTVV.

This chain uses TRBV6-1 with TRBJ2-7; D gene uncertain. Trimming removed 0 bases from V and 2 bases from J, with 8 bases in between. This CDR3 is built from 14 residues. Germline V CDR1 and CDR2: MNHNS, SASEGT. For the CDR3, the DNA is TGTGCCAGCAGTGAAGCTCGCGGAGCCTACGAGCAGTACTTC. It encodes CASSEARGAYEQYF.

In this sample, this clone turned up once. The chain links TRBV3-1 (or the pseudogene TRBV3-2) to TRBJ2-3; a possible D gene is TRBD2 (7 bases). CDR3 length: 16 amino acids. V lost 1 base and J 3 bases, leaving 14 bases between the germline ends. CDR1 is LGHDT, CDR2 YNNKEL, per germline (reference sequence). In DNA form, the CDR3 reads TGTGCCAGCAGCCAAGCTAAAGGGGGGGGTACAGATACGCAGTATTTT. Its translation is CASSQAKGGGTDTQYF.

V usage is TRBV7-2 and J usage is TRBJ2-5; a weak D match, TRBD2 (5 bases). Trimming removed 5 bases at V and 4 bases at J, with 14 bases between. This CDR3 has 14 residues. Germline CDR1 is SGHTA and CDR2 is FQGNSA. The CDR3 DNA sequence: TGTGCCAGCAGCCTAACTAGAGCAGCAGAGACCCAGTACTTC. Amino acid sequence: CASSLTRAAETQYF. Based on the CDR3 plus reference TRBV7-2 and TRBJ2-5, the full variable domain is GAGVSQSPSNKVTEKGKDVELRCDPISGHTALYWYRQSLGQGLEFLIYFQGNSAPDKSGLPSDRFSAERTGGSVSTLTIQRTQQEDSAVYLCASSLTRAAETQYFGPGTRLLVL.

J is TRBJ2-3 and V is TRBV7-3, with 12 nucleotides matching TRBD2. The CDR3 extends over 18 amino acids. In germline, CDR1 is SGHTA, CDR2 FQGTGA. V lost 5 bases to trimming and J lost 0 bases; unmatched junction nucleotides: 9. For the CDR3, the DNA is TGTGCCAGCAGCCAAAGGCGACTAGCGGGGGCGAGCACAGATACGCAGTATTTT. Translating gives CASSQRRLAGASTDTQYF.

The genes are TRBV4-1 and TRBJ1-2, with unresolved D. Germline V gene lookup returns CDR1 MGHRA and CDR2 YSYEKL. The ends were cut back, 5 bases at V and 5 bases at J, with 15 bases in the middle. The length of the CDR3 is 14 residues. CDR3 sequence reads: CASSVRGFGYGYTF. The DNA of the CDR3 is TGCGCCAGCAGCGTTAGAGGATTTGGGTATGGCTACACCTTC.

CDR3 nucleotides: TGTGCCAGCAGCTTACGCGGGGCGGGGGGACCAGATACGCAGTATTTT. Residues: CASSLRGAGGPDTQYF. The rearrangement uses TRBV11-2 and TRBJ2-3, with 8 bases lining up with TRBD2. The CDR3 runs to 16 residues. V gave up 2 bases and J gave up 4 bases; unmatched junction bases: 8. Germline lookup yields CDR1 SGHAT and CDR2 FQNNGV.

The chain couples TRBV6-5 to TRBJ1-1, with 7 positions matching TRBD1. Unmatched junction bases numbered 5, after V lost 0 bases and J lost 1 base. The CDR3 is 16 residues long. Germline CDR1 reads MNHEY; CDR2 reads SVGAGI. CDR3 bases: TGTGCCAGCAGTTACTCGACAGGGACCAGGAACACTGAAGCTTTCTTT. Its translation: CASSYSTGTRNTEAFF.